The 18 T cell receptor beta chains reported below all come from one sample, sequenced in a study of blood T cells in healthy people across ages. Then a second PCR, running about 7 to 11 cycles, was carried out with a sample-barcoded 5' primer and a J-beta primer mix. TCRdb fed the 5' RACE reads into MiXCR, producing one record per CDR3 protein. The sample has about 1,000,000 distinct CDR3 sequences, more than 35% seen once. Material for sequencing was blood. These receptors all stem from a woman aged 60-75 years in good health.

This clonotype appeared a few times. This chain joins TRBV15 and TRBJ2-5; D gene unclear. The assigned J gene may be wrong: the sequence end matches TRBJ2-7 better. CDR3 size: 13 residues. Per the germline V gene, CDR1 is LNHNV and CDR2 is YYDKDF (reference sequence). This CDR3 is CATSRGDLGEQYF. DNA for the CDR3: TGTGCCACCAGCAGAGGAGACCTGGGCGAGCAGTACTTC.

This clonotype was observed a few times. The chain joins TRBV5-6 to TRBJ2-7; perhaps D is TRBD1 or TRBD2 (5 bases each). The CDR3 is 14 amino acids. Trimming took off 0 bases at V and 2 bases at J, with 9 bases between the two ends. Germline V gene lookup returns CDR1 SGHDT and CDR2 YYEEEE. DNA of the CDR3: TGTGCCAGCAGCTTGGGGGGGAATGCCTACGAGCAGTACTTC. The encoded protein is CASSLGGNAYEQYF.

This clonotype has just one count. The rearrangement uses TRBV5-1 and TRBJ2-7; D tentatively reads TRBD1 or TRBD2 (5 bases each). Per germline, CDR1 SGHRS and CDR2 YFSETQ. V was clipped by 0 bases and J by 7 bases, with 23 bases between them. The CDR3 loop spans 17 amino acids. The CDR3, as DNA: TGCGCCAGCAGCTTGGCTGGGACCAAGGGCTCCTACAATGAGCAGTACTTC. This codes for CASSLAGTKGSYNEQYF.

The chain carries TRBV20-1 and TRBJ1-2, with a tentative D call TRBD1 (5 bases). Trimming left V 4 bases short and J 2 bases short, with 11 bases between. CDR1 is DFQATT and CDR2 is SNEGSKA in the germline V gene (reference sequence). The CDR3 length is 13 residues. Here the CDR3 DNA reads TGCAGTGCTACCGTCCGGGGGAACTATGGCTACACCTTC. Translated: CSATVRGNYGYTF.

The V call is TRBV12-3 or TRBV12-4, the J call TRBJ2-1; TRBD1 agrees at 7 bases. V dropped 6 bases and J dropped 10; count of bases not matched to a gene: 12. There are 14 residues in the CDR3. Here the CDR3 reads CASRPQGQSKEQFF. In nucleotides, the CDR3 is TGTGCCAGCAGGCCCCAGGGACAGAGCAAGGAGCAGTTCTTC.

This clonotype was picked up a small number of times. The J gene is TRBJ2-5, the V gene TRBV6-1; tentatively, D is TRBD1 or TRBD2 (6 bases each). The CDR3 consists of 16 residues. CDR1 is MNHNS and CDR2 is SASEGT in the germline V gene. V lost 3 bases to trimming and J lost 4 bases, with 18 bases between them. The CDR3 nucleotides are TGTGCCAGCAGTGATTTTCCGGGGGCGGTTGGAGAGACCCAGTACTTC. It encodes CASSDFPGAVGETQYF.

The DNA of the CDR3 is TGTGCCAGCAGCCACAGCATCGCAGATACGCAGTATTTT. Its translation is CASSHSIADTQYF. The gene calls are TRBV3-1 and TRBJ2-3; D gene uncertain. The CDR3 consists of 13 residues. In germline, CDR1 is LGHDT, CDR2 YNNKEL (reference sequence). V dropped 3 bases and J dropped 4 bases, with 8 bases sitting between them.

V and J are TRBV20-1 and TRBJ2-1, with 10 nucleotides matching TRBD2. This CDR3 has 16 amino acids. The germline V gene has CDR1 DFQATT and CDR2 SNEGSKA (reference sequence). J gave up 3 bases and V 0 bases, and 5 bases lay outside the gene matches. The chain's CDR3 is CSARDSTSGDYNEQFF. CDR3 DNA: TGCAGTGCTAGAGACTCTACTAGCGGGGACTACAATGAGCAGTTCTTC.

The rearrangement joins TRBV28 to TRBJ1-5, with D hard to call. The CDR3 is 15 amino acids. V was shortened by 5 bases and J by 4 bases, with 15 bases between the two germline ends. Per germline, CDR1 MDHEN and CDR2 SYDVKM. The CDR3 region is CASSPKGLKNQPQHF. CDR3 nucleotide sequence: TGTGCCAGCAGTCCCAAAGGGCTGAAAAATCAGCCCCAGCATTTT.

The CDR3 bases are TGTGCCAGCAGATACAGGGTCAATCAGCCCCAGCATTTT. This gives the protein CASRYRVNQPQHF. V gene TRBV27 combines with J gene TRBJ1-5; weak D call: TRBD1 (6 bases). CDR3 length equals 13 residues. V lost 6 bases and J lost 3, with 9 bases in between. Germline CDR1 and CDR2: MNHEY and SMNVEV (reference sequence).

This clonotype was recorded only once. The chain combines TRBV20-1 with TRBJ2-1, with D perhaps matching TRBD2 (6 bases). V was pared by 1 base and J by 5 bases, with 12 bases between. There are 14 residues in the CDR3. Germline V CDR1 and CDR2: DFQATT, SNEGSKA (reference sequence). The chain's CDR3 is CSARGRALHNEQFF. The CDR3 nucleotides are TGCAGTGCTAGAGGGAGGGCCCTCCACAATGAGCAGTTCTTC.

This clonotype was counted only a few times. This sequence joins TRBV18 and TRBJ1-4, with D possibly TRBD1 on 6 matching bases. The V and J ends lost 3 bases and 7 bases respectively, with 15 bases between them. CDR1 is KGHSH and CDR2 is LQKENI in the germline V gene. The CDR3 covers 15 residues. Written as DNA, the CDR3 is TGTGCCAGCTCACCGCGGGGGGCGCTTGGTGAAAAACTGTTTTTT. Its protein product is CASSPRGALGEKLFF.

This chain connects TRBV13 to TRBJ2-1, with D perhaps matching TRBD2 (5 bases). The CDR3 is 16 residues long. V was cut by 1 base and J by 0 bases, with 10 bases left in between. CDR1 and CDR2 from the germline V gene are PRHDT and FYEKMQ (reference sequence). CDR3 sequence (DNA): TGTGCCAGCAGCTTAGAGGTCCGGGGCTCCTACAATGAGCAGTTCTTC. Residues: CASSLEVRGSYNEQFF.

The J gene is TRBJ2-1, the V gene TRBV20-1; TRBD2 aligns across 10 bases. The CDR3 is 20 amino acids. Germline CDR1 reads DFQATT; CDR2 reads SNEGSKA (reference sequence). The V and J ends lost 0 bases and 0 bases, in that order; junction bases with no gene match: 14. The CDR3 nucleotides are TGCAGTGCTAGAGATCGAGGGACTAGCGTCCCAAAGAGCTCCTACAATGAGCAGTTCTTC. Its protein is CSARDRGTSVPKSSYNEQFF.

The gene calls are TRBV4-1 and TRBJ2-7; TRBD2 is a possible D gene (6 bases). V lost 2 bases to trimming and J lost 7 bases, with 18 bases between them. CDR1 MGHRA and CDR2 YSYEKL come from the germline V gene. The CDR3 loop spans 15 amino acids. The CDR3 protein is CASSQSRGEVSEQYF. Here the CDR3 DNA reads TGCGCCAGCAGCCAAAGTCGAGGGGAGGTGAGTGAGCAGTACTTC.

The J gene is TRBJ2-3, the V gene TRBV7-3; a weak D match, TRBD2 (6 bases). Germline CDR1 and CDR2: SGHTA and FQGTGA. The germline V and J ends were trimmed by 5 bases and 4 bases, with 13 bases remaining between them. The CDR3 is made up of 14 amino acids. The CDR3 here is CASSLTSFADTQYF. As DNA, the CDR3 is TGTGCCAGCAGCCTGACTAGTTTTGCAGATACGCAGTATTTT.

This clonotype was picked up a small number of times. The rearrangement links TRBV6-1 to TRBJ2-1, with TRBD2 matching 11 bases. The germline V gene encodes CDR1 MNHNS and CDR2 SASEGT. The CDR3 has 16 residues. V was clipped by 7 bases and J by 1 base; unmatched bases: 6. The CDR3 loop reads CASTVLAGGSYNEQFF. In DNA form, the CDR3 reads TGTGCCAGCACTGTGCTAGCGGGAGGTTCCTACAATGAGCAGTTCTTC.

This clonotype was detected only a few times. V gene TRBV2 combines with J gene TRBJ2-1, with D possibly being TRBD2 (6 bases). CDR3 size: 16 residues. Germline CDR1 reads SNHLY; CDR2 reads FYNNEI. Trimming cost V 0 bases and J 7 bases, with 16 bases left between them. CDR3 loop: CASSEAGLPSANEQFF. The CDR3 DNA reads TGTGCCAGCAGTGAAGCGGGACTTCCTTCGGCTAATGAGCAGTTCTTC.